The source of this T cell receptor beta chain is a study of spatial heterogeneity in lung cancer. The time point is: sample taken at primary tumor resection. Patients with untreated early-stage non-small cell lung cancer, numbering roughly 69, were the donors. TCR cDNA molecules were tagged individually, and each one carried a unique molecular identifier. Each CDR3 protein gets one entry after TCRdb re-called the 5' RACE reads with MiXCR. Of tens of thousands of distinct CDR3 sequences listed, 9.5% to 15% are singletons. Germline V gene sequence: CDR1 SGHRS, CDR2 YFSETQ. V shed 3 bases and J shed 5 bases, with 7 bases lying between them. This CDR3 has 12 residues. The study's findings and limits: Ubiquitous expanded tumor TCRs showed up in blood more at resection than follow-up.

This clonotype was counted a few times. Its antigen is undetermined. The sequencing used PBMCs, collected at surgery. The J gene is TRBJ2-3, the V gene TRBV5-1; no clear D gene. The sequence derives from a male donor with early-stage non-small cell lung cancer. The CDR3: CASSSSLDTQYF. CDR3 nucleotides: TGCGCCAGCAGCTCCTCACTAGATACGCAGTATTTT.